This TCR beta chain was sequenced during a study of blood T cell repertoires in COVID-19. This clone was recorded only once. Data came from immunoSEQ multiplex PCR; TCRdb stores just in-frame clones and leaves some out. The table has under 450,000 clones, 80% to 90% seen once. CDR1 GTSNPN and CDR2 SVGIG come from the germline V gene (reference sequence). There are 12 residues in the CDR3. The V end lost 8 bases, the J end lost 6 bases, and 14 bases lay between the germline ends. The chain links TRBV30 to TRBJ2-4; TRBD1 is a possible D gene (6 bases). The sequencing input was PBMCs or T cells enriched from blood (not recorded which). This TCR derives from a man aged 30 to 45 who had recovered from COVID-19. This CDR3 is CAGTRDTNIQYF. The DNA for the CDR3 is TGTGCCGGTACCCGGGACACAAACATTCAGTACTTC.